One and the same sample provided the 22 T cell receptor beta chains below, sequenced in a study of T cell changes during pregnancy in multiple sclerosis. Method: immunoSEQ multiplex PCR; TCRdb's copy keeps in-frame clones and lacks some. The data show around 70,000 clones, approximately 92% seen once. Sequenced material: peripheral blood, taken before pregnancy. These TCRs come from a female donor with multiple sclerosis, enrolled in a pregnancy study.

The chain links TRBV21-1 to TRBJ2-1; the table assigns TRBD2, which was not confirmed against the DNA. TRBV21-1 is labeled a pseudogene. The CDR3 contains 17 residues. The CDR3: CASMEGGTREVYNEQFF. CDR3 in DNA: TGTGCCAGCATGGAGGGCGGGACACGGGAGGTCTACAATGAGCAGTTCTTC.

The chain has TRBV19 and TRBJ1-2, with 8 bases matching TRBD1. The V and J ends lost 4 bases and 8 bases, in that order; junction bases with no gene match: 15. This CDR3 has 16 amino acids. Germline CDR1 and CDR2: LNHDA and SQIVND (reference sequence). The CDR3 sequence: CASSSIQGASIAGYTF. As DNA, the CDR3 is TGTGCCAGTAGTAGTATTCAGGGGGCGAGCATTGCCGGCTACACCTTC.

J is TRBJ2-7 and V is TRBV5-1; D remains ambiguous. Trimming removed 2 bases from V and 0 bases from J, with 12 bases in between. The CDR3 is 15 amino acids. Per the germline V gene, CDR1 is SGHRS and CDR2 is YFSETQ. The CDR3 is CASSFSGSRSYEQYF. CDR3 sequence (DNA): TGCGCCAGCAGCTTTTCCGGGTCCCGCTCCTACGAGCAGTACTTC.

The genes are TRBV27 and TRBJ2-1, with 7 positions matching TRBD1. The CDR3 runs to 14 residues. Germline lookup yields CDR1 MNHEY and CDR2 SMNVEV (reference sequence). The J segment lost 2 bases and the V segment lost 8 bases, leaving 6 bases of the junction unmatched. In DNA form, the CDR3 reads TGTGCCAGCCGTTGGGGGACAGCCTACAATGAGCAGTTCTTC. Amino acids: CASRWGTAYNEQFF.

This chain links TRBV28 with TRBJ1-5; D might be TRBD1 (6 bases). From germline, CDR1 is MDHEN and CDR2 SYDVKM. Trimming took off 1 base at V and 2 bases at J, with 12 bases between the two ends. The CDR3 sequence is 16 residues long. CDR3 sequence (DNA): TGTGCCAGCAGTTTATCCCAGGGGATGGGCAATCAGCCCCAGCATTTT. This gives the protein CASSLSQGMGNQPQHF.

In this sample, this clone turned up once. The chain combines TRBV5-1 with TRBJ1-1; D gene uncertain. The CDR3 is made up of 11 amino acids. The V and J ends lost 5 bases and 3 bases respectively, with 5 bases between them. CDR1 is SGHRS, CDR2 YFSETQ, per germline. As DNA, the CDR3 is TGCGCCAGCAGGGAGGACACTGAAGCTTTCTTT. It codes for CASREDTEAFF. Full variable domain (remainder filled in from reference TRBV5-1 and TRBJ1-1): KAGVTQTPRYLIKTRGQQVTLSCSPISGHRSVSWYQQTPGQGLQFLFEYFSETQRNKGNFPGRFSGRQFSNSRSEMNVSTLELGDSALYLCASREDTEAFFGQGTRLTVV.

The V call is TRBV5-1, the J call TRBJ2-3; TRBD2 matches at 10 bases. CDR1 and CDR2 (germline): SGHRS, YFSETQ. The ends lost 7 bases at V and 3 bases at J; junction bases unmatched: 8. The CDR3 is 15 residues long. CDR3 region: CASEPRAGGTDTQYF. CDR3 DNA sequence: TGCGCCAGCGAACCGAGAGCGGGAGGGACAGATACGCAGTATTTT.

In DNA form, the CDR3 reads TGTGCCAGCAGTTCAATCCCCTACAATGAGCAGTTCTTC. It yields the protein CASSSIPYNEQFF. The chain recombines TRBV6-1 with TRBJ2-1; D is ambiguous. This CDR3 comprises 13 residues. V was shortened by 5 bases and J by 2 bases, with 7 bases between the two germline ends. The germline gives CDR1 MNHNS, CDR2 SASEGT.

The rearrangement uses TRBV7-3 and TRBJ2-3, with D possibly matching TRBD1 (6 bases). The germline CDR1 and CDR2 sequences are SGHTA and FQGTGA. V was pared by 5 bases and J by 1 base, with 10 bases between. This CDR3 is 14 amino acids long. This CDR3 reads CASSLKGGTDTQYF. In DNA form, the CDR3 reads TGTGCCAGCAGCCTCAAGGGGGGCACAGATACGCAGTATTTT.

The V and J genes are TRBV5-1 and TRBJ2-1; a weak D match, TRBD2 (6 bases). Trimming took off 0 bases at V and 10 bases at J, with 14 bases between the two ends. CDR1 and CDR2 (germline): SGHRS, YFSETQ. The CDR3 has 14 amino acids. The CDR3 loop reads CASSLAVAEEEQFF. Here the CDR3 DNA reads TGCGCCAGCAGCTTGGCGGTAGCGGAAGAAGAGCAGTTCTTC.

The chain combines TRBV29-1 with TRBJ2-7; 9 bases line up with TRBD1. This CDR3 is 15 amino acids long. Germline V gene lookup returns CDR1 SQVTM and CDR2 ANQGSEA. V was clipped by 6 bases and J by 5 bases; unmatched bases: 14. The CDR3 region has the DNA TGCAGCGTCTACATACCCGGGACAGGGCTTAACGAGCAGTACTTC. It yields the protein CSVYIPGTGLNEQYF.

The chain employs TRBV7-9 and TRBJ1-4; no reliable D call. From germline, CDR1 is SEHNR and CDR2 FQNEAQ (reference sequence). Trimming stripped 7 bases from V and 4 bases from J, with 13 bases between. CDR3 length: 14 amino acids. The CDR3 sequence: CASTRSQLNEKLFF. The CDR3 DNA sequence: TGTGCCAGCACCCGGTCACAGCTTAATGAAAAACTGTTTTTT.

V is TRBV10-3 and J is TRBJ2-5; TRBD2 might be the D (5 bases). Near its end, the DNA agrees better with TRBJ2-7, so the J call may be wrong. Germline CDR1 ENHRY, CDR2 SYGVKD. The CDR3 sequence is 15 residues long. Here the CDR3 DNA reads TGTGCCATCAGTGAGTCGGACGGAGGACCTTACGAGCAGTACTTC. This encodes CAISESDGGPYEQYF.

The chain joins TRBV5-4 to TRBJ2-1, with TRBD2 matching 10 bases. The germline V gene has CDR1 SGHNT and CDR2 YYREEE (reference sequence). Trimming at V came to 5 bases and at J to 6 bases, leaving 8 bases not matched to a gene. This CDR3 spans 15 amino acids. The CDR3 sequence: CASSGWASGSNEQFF. The CDR3 DNA is TGTGCCAGCAGTGGGTGGGCTAGCGGGAGCAATGAGCAGTTCTTC.

The chain employs TRBV2 and TRBJ2-3, with 10 bases matching TRBD2. V shed 5 bases, J shed 5 bases, and the junction held 7 bases outside the gene matches. The CDR3 covers 15 residues. Germline CDR1 is SNHLY and CDR2 is FYNNEI. The CDR3 coding sequence is TGTGCCAGCAGTCAACTAGCGGGACGGGTAGATACGCAGTATTTT. It translates to CASSQLAGRVDTQYF.

The V gene is TRBV13, the J gene TRBJ2-3; 13 bases fit TRBD2. V lost 4 bases and J lost 6; bases outside the gene matches: 7. Germline values: CDR1 PRHDT, CDR2 FYEKMQ (reference sequence). The CDR3 sequence is 16 residues long. The CDR3 is CASSSGLAGVRDTQYF. The CDR3, as DNA: TGTGCCAGCAGCTCAGGACTAGCGGGAGTGAGGGATACGCAGTATTTT.

This sequence joins TRBV9 and TRBJ2-3; 7 bases fit TRBD1. The germline gives CDR1 SGDLS, CDR2 YYNGEE. There are 16 residues in the CDR3. V shed 0 bases and J 1 base; nucleotides not matched to a gene: 5. In DNA form, the CDR3 reads TGTGCCAGCAGCGTAGACGGACAGGACGGCACAGATACGCAGTATTTT. This encodes CASSVDGQDGTDTQYF.

The gene calls are TRBV7-9 and TRBJ2-7; 11 nucleotides align to TRBD2. V lost 4 bases, J lost 0 bases, and 2 bases stayed unmatched. Germline assignment: CDR1 SEHNR and CDR2 FQNEAQ (reference sequence). The CDR3 extends over 15 amino acids. CDR3 loop: CASSSGLADSYEQYF. The CDR3 nucleotides read TGTGCCAGCAGCTCGGGACTAGCGGACTCCTACGAGCAGTACTTC.

This chain connects TRBV14 to TRBJ1-3; D uncertain. From germline, CDR1 is SGHDN and CDR2 FVKESK. Trimming pared 1 base from V and 2 bases from J, leaving 9 bases between. This CDR3 is 15 amino acids long. In nucleotides, the CDR3 is TGTGCCAGCAGCCAAGTAGCGGGTCCTGGAAACACCATATATTTT. Its translation is CASSQVAGPGNTIYF.

The V and J genes are TRBV14 and TRBJ1-4, with D hard to call. V lost 1 base, J lost 0 bases, and 6 bases lay in between. CDR1 and CDR2 (germline): SGHDN, FVKESK. The CDR3 length is 15 residues. The CDR3 spells CASSQVGATNEKLFF. Written as DNA, the CDR3 is TGTGCCAGCAGCCAAGTCGGTGCAACTAATGAAAAACTGTTTTTT.

The V call is TRBV9, the J call TRBJ1-1, with 7 positions matching TRBD1. The CDR3 runs to 13 residues. J lost 7 bases, V lost 0 bases, and 3 bases had no gene match. Per germline, CDR1 SGDLS and CDR2 YYNGEE. The CDR3 protein is CASSVDGTVEAFF. In nucleotides, the CDR3 is TGTGCCAGCAGCGTAGATGGGACAGTTGAAGCTTTCTTT.

The chain has TRBV21-1 and TRBJ2-5; TRBD1 is the table's D call, not checked against the DNA. TRBV21-1 is annotated as a pseudogene. This CDR3 has 14 residues. The CDR3 loop is CANLLGLQGETQYF. CDR3 DNA sequence: TGTGCCAACCTACTGGGGCTCCAGGGAGAGACCCAGTACTTC.